These 14 T cell receptor beta chains were sequenced from one sample in a study of technical replicates of blood from a handful of donors. Libraries were prepared by immunoSEQ multiplex PCR; TCRdb keeps only in-frame clonotypes and omits some of them. The table has 55,000 to 65,000 clones, around 93% seen once. Material: PBMCs. These receptors came from a human donor in good health. Some clones in this sample may be carry-over from other donors' samples.

V is TRBV4-3 and J is TRBJ1-1; 10 bases are a match to TRBD1. The germline V gene encodes CDR1 LGHNA and CDR2 YSLEER. The ends lost 4 bases at V and 5 bases at J; junction bases unmatched: 10. The CDR3 has 16 amino acids. The CDR3: CASSRSGQGLGTEAFF. CDR3 DNA sequence: TGCGCCAGCAGCCGGTCGGGACAGGGGTTGGGGACTGAAGCTTTCTTT.

V usage is TRBV25-1 and J usage is TRBJ2-7; TRBD1 might be the D (6 bases). Between the trimmed V and J ends, which lost 3 bases and 10 bases, there was a span of 16 bases. Germline CDR1 MGHDK, CDR2 SYGVNS. The CDR3 sequence is 13 residues long. DNA for the CDR3: TGTGCCAGCAGTGATAGGGACATCCGAACCCAGTACTTC. Translation gives CASSDRDIRTQYF.

This clone was recorded once. This chain links TRBV5-6 with TRBJ2-7; maybe TRBD1 (5 bases). This CDR3 comprises 13 residues. The V end lost 0 bases, the J end lost 3 bases, and 7 bases lay between the germline ends. Germline CDR1 and CDR2: SGHDT and YYEEEE. CDR3 sequence reads: CASSLVQDYEQYF. The DNA for the CDR3 is TGTGCCAGCAGCTTGGTACAGGACTACGAGCAGTACTTC.

The CDR3 region is CASSPRDIPRAEAFF. The CDR3 DNA reads TGTGCCAGTAGTCCCAGGGACATCCCACGGGCTGAAGCTTTCTTT. The chain carries TRBV19 and TRBJ1-1; the D gene is possibly TRBD1 (6 bases). Germline CDR1 LNHDA, CDR2 SQIVND (reference sequence). The CDR3 extends over 15 amino acids. Trimming took off 5 bases at V and 6 bases at J, with 19 bases between the two ends.

The chain employs TRBV6-5 and TRBJ1-2; 10 bases align to TRBD1. Germline-derived CDR1 and CDR2 are MNHEY and SVGAGI. The CDR3 runs 15 residues. The junction had 8 bases not matched to a gene; V was cut back by 6 bases and J by 4 bases. CDR3 protein: CASRNDRGQFYGYTF. The DNA of the CDR3 is TGTGCCAGCAGGAACGACAGGGGGCAGTTCTATGGCTACACCTTC.

The chain combines TRBV27 with TRBJ2-7; maybe TRBD2 (6 bases). Germline loops: CDR1 MNHEY, CDR2 SMNVEV (reference sequence). The CDR3 spans 13 residues. Between the trimmed V and J ends, which lost 3 bases and 0 bases, there was a span of 6 bases. CDR3: CASSFGGSYEQYF. DNA of the CDR3: TGTGCCAGCAGTTTCGGGGGCTCCTACGAGCAGTACTTC.

This chain connects TRBV1 to TRBJ2-2; the table's D call of TRBD1 was not tested on the DNA. TRBV1 is described as a pseudogene. The length of the CDR3 is 14 residues. The CDR3 is CTSSQTGFTGELFF. The CDR3 DNA sequence: TGCACCAGCAGCCAGACAGGGTTTACCGGGGAGCTGTTTTTT.

The chain uses TRBV6-1 and TRBJ1-2, with TRBD1 matching over 11 bases. The CDR3 extends over 15 amino acids. The V gene end was trimmed by 7 bases and the J gene end by 7 bases; junction bases not matched to a gene: 11. CDR1 and CDR2 (germline): MNHNS, SASEGT. The CDR3, as DNA: TGTGCCAGCATTTCCGGAGGACAGGGGGCGTTTGGCTACACCTTC. This translates into CASISGGQGAFGYTF.

This sequence joins TRBV18 and TRBJ2-1, with 11 bases aligning to TRBD2. Trimming removed 0 bases from V and 4 bases from J; junction bases left unmatched: 2. This CDR3 spans 16 amino acids. Germline V gives CDR1 KGHSH, CDR2 LQKENI. The CDR3 nucleotides read TGTGCCAGCTCACCACCTACTAGCGGGAGTTACAATGAGCAGTTCTTC. It encodes CASSPPTSGSYNEQFF.

V is TRBV5-1 and J is TRBJ2-7; 8 bases align to TRBD1. V gave up 4 bases and J gave up 7 bases; unmatched junction bases: 7. CDR1 and CDR2 from the germline V gene are SGHRS and YFSETQ. The CDR3 extends over 13 amino acids. This CDR3 is CASSLGQGKEQYF. Here the CDR3 DNA reads TGCGCCAGCAGCCTCGGACAGGGTAAAGAGCAGTACTTC.

This clone was observed a single time. This chain links TRBV7-6 with TRBJ2-1, with D perhaps TRBD2 (6 bases). Trimming took 5 bases from V and 6 from J, leaving 14 bases between them. From germline, CDR1 is SGHVS and CDR2 FNYEAQ. This CDR3 is built from 14 residues. The chain's CDR3 is CASSDTRRGNEQFF. The CDR3 DNA reads as TGTGCCAGCAGCGACACCAGGAGGGGCAATGAGCAGTTCTTC.

In regard to this clone: In the same sample, other DNA sequences code for this CDR3. The chain links TRBV30 to TRBJ1-5; 8 nucleotides align to TRBD1. V lost 3 bases to trimming and J lost 5 bases; unmatched junction nucleotides: 3. In germline, CDR1 is GTSNPN, CDR2 SVGIG (reference sequence). This CDR3 has 13 amino acids. CDR3 residues: CAWSVQGDQPQHF. The DNA for the CDR3 is TGTGCCTGGAGCGTACAGGGGGATCAGCCCCAGCATTTT.

The V and J genes are TRBV7-2 and TRBJ2-1, with 11 positions matching TRBD2. CDR1 SGHTA and CDR2 FQGNSA come from the germline V gene. This CDR3 is 15 amino acids long. With V trimmed by 5 bases and J by 4 bases, 4 bases remained unmatched. The chain's CDR3 is CASSIIAGGYNEQFF. The CDR3 DNA follows: TGTGCCAGCAGCATCATAGCGGGGGGGTACAATGAGCAGTTCTTC.

This chain uses TRBV6-5 with TRBJ1-6; D unclear. The germline CDR1 and CDR2 sequences are MNHEY and SVGAGI. The CDR3 covers 14 residues. V was clipped by 5 bases and J by 9 bases, with 14 bases between them. The CDR3 nucleotides are TGTGCCAGCAGTCCTCAGGAATTGTCTTCACCCCTCCACTTT. Encoded protein: CASSPQELSSPLHF.